Here is one TCR beta chain with its context. Its matching antigen is unknown. The CDR3 sequence is 15 residues long. Trimming cost V 6 bases and J 5 bases; bases outside gene matches: 5. The germline CDR1 and CDR2 sequences are MNHEY and SVGAGI. The record originates from a study of cytomegalovirus exposure and HLA in healthy donors. Study-wide findings and caveats: A few CMV-associated chains were confirmed in vitro to be specific for CMV antigens. Sequencing likely produced, as an artifact, a cluster of highly shared sequence variants. Beyond CMV serostatus, there was no information to go on about immune exposure.

The PCR was carried out with 60 Vbeta primers and 13 Jbeta primers. This table comes from immunoSEQ multiplex PCR, and its TCRdb copy is limited to in-frame clones, with some not included. The sample lists tens of thousands of clones, just under 80% occurring once. The sequenced sample consisted of PBMCs. The receptor comes from a woman aged 40 to 55 in good health and CMV-seropositive. The V gene is TRBV6-5, the J gene TRBJ2-5; TRBD2 matches at 14 bases. As DNA, the CDR3 is TGTGCCAGCAGCCTGGGACTAGCGGGGGCTGAGACCCAGTACTTC. Its translation is CASSLGLAGAETQYF.